The 30 T cell receptor beta chains reported below all come from one sample, sequenced in a study of blood T cell repertoires in COVID-19. Sequencing used immunoSEQ multiplex PCR; TCRdb keeps in-frame clones, though not all of them. The sample carries fewer than 500,000 clones, more than 80% recorded once. The sequencing sample was made of PBMCs or T cells enriched from blood (not recorded which). These receptor sequences come from a man aged 25 to 45 who had recovered from COVID-19.

V is TRBV27 and J is TRBJ2-6, with 7 bases matching TRBD1. The V segment lost 10 bases and the J segment 0 bases; nucleotides outside the gene matches: 9. The germline V gene encodes CDR1 MNHEY and CDR2 SMNVEV (reference sequence). This CDR3 region has 16 residues. The DNA for the CDR3 is TGTGCCACCTCGACAGGGCGCCTCTCTGGGGCCAACGTCCTGACTTTC. Its translation: CATSTGRLSGANVLTF. Complete variable domain (other parts from reference TRBV27 and TRBJ2-6): EAQVTQNPRYLITVTGKKLTVTCSQNMNHEYMSWYRQDPGLGLRQIYYSMNVEVTDKGDVPEGYKVSRKEKRNFPLILESPSPNQTSLYFCATSTGRLSGANVLTFGAGSRLTVL.

This chain uses TRBV11-2 with TRBJ2-7, with 8 bases that match TRBD2. V gave up 5 bases and J gave up 4 bases; unmatched junction bases: 7. Per the germline V gene, CDR1 is SGHAT and CDR2 is FQNNGV. The CDR3 extends over 14 amino acids. The CDR3 here is CASSLLGGRYEQYF. The CDR3 DNA reads as TGTGCCAGCAGCCTACTGGGCGGGAGGTACGAGCAGTACTTC.

This chain joins TRBV19 and TRBJ1-2, with unresolved D. The V end lost 6 bases, the J end lost 4 bases, and 15 bases lay between the germline ends. The CDR3 spans 14 residues. Germline CDR1 LNHDA, CDR2 SQIVND (reference sequence). DNA of the CDR3: TGTGCCAGTAGCCCCACGAGGGAACTCTATGGCTACACCTTC. Encoded protein: CASSPTRELYGYTF.

This chain connects TRBV2 to TRBJ2-5, with TRBD2 matching 12 bases. The CDR3 contains 15 residues. The germline V gene has CDR1 SNHLY and CDR2 FYNNEI. Trimming cost V 7 bases and J 5 bases; bases outside gene matches: 8. The CDR3: CASNRLAGVGETQYF. The CDR3 bases are TGTGCCAGCAATCGACTAGCGGGAGTTGGGGAGACCCAGTACTTC.

The chain has TRBV7-3 and TRBJ2-2; a possible D gene is TRBD1 (6 bases). The CDR3 runs 16 residues. CDR1 is SGHTA, CDR2 FQGTGA, per germline. The V end lost 0 bases, the J end lost 4 bases, and 12 bases lay between the germline ends. The CDR3 sequence is CASSLTGGMVTGELFF. CDR3 bases: TGTGCCAGCAGCTTAACAGGGGGTATGGTCACCGGGGAGCTGTTTTTT.

V is TRBV19 and J is TRBJ2-7; D is perhaps TRBD1 (5 bases). The CDR3 has 12 amino acids. CDR1 is LNHDA, CDR2 SQIVND, per germline (reference sequence). With 9 bases removed from V and 0 bases from J, the gap between germline ends came to 9 bases. CDR3 bases: TGTGCCAGCGGACACAGCTCCTACGAGCAGTACTTC. Translated: CASGHSSYEQYF.

This sequence joins TRBV3-1 (or the pseudogene TRBV3-2) and TRBJ1-5, with D uncertain. Germline CDR1 reads LGHDT; CDR2 reads YNNKEL (reference sequence). Trimming pared 5 bases from V and 2 bases from J, leaving 13 bases between. The CDR3 extends over 15 amino acids. The CDR3 coding sequence is TGTGCCAGCAGCGCAGGACTTGGGGGCAATCAGCCCCAGCATTTT. Protein sequence: CASSAGLGGNQPQHF.

DNA for the CDR3: TGTGCCAGCAGCCGAGGGTCCTTGGGGCCCCAGCATTTT. Translating gives CASSRGSLGPQHF. The chain uses TRBV27 and TRBJ1-5, with D unclear. Trimming removed 6 bases at V and 9 bases at J, with 15 bases between. Per germline, CDR1 MNHEY and CDR2 SMNVEV (reference sequence). This CDR3 is 13 amino acids long.

The V call is TRBV4-1, the J call TRBJ2-2; 7 nucleotides line up with TRBD2. CDR3 length equals 14 residues. Germline V gene lookup returns CDR1 MGHRA and CDR2 YSYEKL. V gave up 2 bases and J gave up 6 bases; unmatched junction bases: 3. In DNA form, the CDR3 reads TGCGCCAGCAGCCAACCTCGGGGGGCCGGGGAGCTGTTTTTT. Translation gives CASSQPRGAGELFF.

This chain links TRBV27 with TRBJ2-7; 11 bases match TRBD2. The germline V gene encodes CDR1 MNHEY and CDR2 SMNVEV (reference sequence). The trim removed 4 bases at V and 0 bases at J, leaving 5 bases unmatched. This CDR3 comprises 16 residues. CDR3: CASSSLAGGSSYEQYF. CDR3 sequence (DNA): TGTGCCAGCAGTTCATTAGCGGGAGGGAGCTCCTACGAGCAGTACTTC.

The CDR3 here is CASSLGSSYNSPLHF. The DNA of the CDR3 is TGCGCCAGCAGCTTGGGTAGCTCCTATAATTCACCCCTCCACTTT. The genes are TRBV5-1 and TRBJ1-6; D is unclear. Trimming stripped 0 bases from V and 0 bases from J, with 4 bases between. Germline CDR1 SGHRS, CDR2 YFSETQ. There are 15 residues in the CDR3.

The chain combines TRBV7-6 with TRBJ2-3, with TRBD2 matching over 12 bases. Germline CDR1 SGHVS, CDR2 FNYEAQ. This CDR3 region has 17 residues. Losses at the gene ends were 6 bases for V and 4 bases for J; bases not matched to a gene: 11. The CDR3 sequence: CASSNRLAGGPSDTQYF. In DNA form, the CDR3 reads TGTGCCAGCAGTAACAGGCTAGCGGGAGGGCCTTCAGATACGCAGTATTTT.

This clone appeared a few times. Sequence at one end of the junction differs from germline and may be a read error. V usage is TRBV6-5 and J usage is TRBJ2-3; tentative D call: TRBD1 (7 bases). The germline CDR1 and CDR2 sequences are MNHEY and SVGAGI. The CDR3 loop spans 13 amino acids. CDR3 in DNA: TGCTCGTCCTGCAGGGGGGCGAGGGATACGCAGTATTTT. As protein: CSSCRGARDTQYF.

This chain connects TRBV5-1 to TRBJ2-1; perhaps TRBD2 as D (7 bases). Germline V gene data show CDR1 as SGHRS and CDR2 as YFSETQ. The CDR3 totals 14 residues. V lost 3 bases and J 9 bases, leaving 16 bases between the germline ends. CDR3 loop: CASSYGTGRGEQFF. The CDR3 bases are TGCGCCAGCAGCTACGGTACAGGGAGGGGTGAGCAGTTCTTC.

The DNA for the CDR3 is TGCAGTGCTAGCAGGAACACTGAAGCTTTCTTT. Translated: CSASRNTEAFF. V and J are TRBV20-1 and TRBJ1-1, with D unclear. The germline CDR1 and CDR2 sequences are DFQATT and SNEGSKA (reference sequence). This CDR3 contains 11 residues. The V and J ends lost 3 bases and 1 base respectively, with 3 bases between them.

The CDR3 DNA is TGCGCCAGCAGCCAAGAATACAGGGAATCCTACGAGCAGTACTTC. Translated: CASSQEYRESYEQYF. The V and J genes are TRBV4-1 and TRBJ2-7, with D perhaps TRBD1 (6 bases). CDR3 length equals 15 residues. V lost 0 bases to trimming and J lost 1 base, with 10 bases between them. Germline V CDR1 and CDR2: MGHRA, YSYEKL.

This clone was seen a few times. The V and J genes are TRBV27 and TRBJ1-5; 11 bases map to TRBD1. V lost 6 bases, J lost 5 bases, and 3 bases stayed unmatched. Germline V lookup: CDR1 MNHEY, CDR2 SMNVEV (reference sequence). The CDR3 extends over 14 amino acids. CDR3 region: CASSRDRGDQPQHF. CDR3 DNA: TGTGCCAGCAGCCGGGACAGGGGGGATCAGCCCCAGCATTTT.

V is TRBV28 and J is TRBJ2-4, with 8 bases lining up with TRBD1. The CDR3 is 17 amino acids. Per the germline V gene, CDR1 is MDHEN and CDR2 is SYDVKM. V dropped 7 bases and J dropped 2; count of bases not matched to a gene: 13. CDR3: CASTTVDRVGPKNIQYF. CDR3 DNA sequence: TGTGCCAGCACCACCGTGGACAGGGTGGGGCCCAAAAACATTCAGTACTTC.

V is TRBV29-1 and J is TRBJ1-2, with a tentative D call TRBD1 (6 bases). The ends were cut back, 4 bases at V and 8 bases at J, with 17 bases in the middle. The CDR3 is made up of 13 amino acids. Germline V gene data show CDR1 as SQVTM and CDR2 as ANQGSEA. The CDR3 bases are TGCAGCGTTGGTGCAGGGGATTCTTGGGGCTACACCTTC. Protein sequence: CSVGAGDSWGYTF.

The V and J genes are TRBV6-5 and TRBJ1-4; no firm D call. The CDR3 covers 10 residues. V dropped 9 bases and J dropped 6 bases, with 5 bases sitting between them. Germline CDR1 is MNHEY and CDR2 is SVGAGI. CDR3 residues: CASLDEKLFF. CDR3 nucleotides: TGTGCCAGTCTCGATGAAAAACTGTTTTTT.

The V call is TRBV7-9, the J call TRBJ2-1, with D maybe TRBD1 (6 bases). The germline V and J ends were trimmed by 5 bases and 0 bases, with 17 bases remaining between them. Germline V gives CDR1 SEHNR, CDR2 FQNEAQ (reference sequence). The CDR3 extends over 17 amino acids. CDR3 sequence reads: CASSTTGLKSSYNEQFF. The CDR3 DNA sequence: TGTGCCAGCAGCACAACAGGGCTCAAGAGCTCCTACAATGAGCAGTTCTTC.

The rearrangement links TRBV10-1 to TRBJ2-2; D unclear. CDR3 length: 15 residues. V was trimmed by 2 bases and J by 4 bases, leaving 11 bases between them. Germline lookup yields CDR1 WNHNN and CDR2 SYGVQD (reference sequence). The CDR3 spells CASSETSGPTGELFF. Here the CDR3 DNA reads TGCGCCAGCAGTGAGACCTCAGGTCCCACCGGGGAGCTGTTTTTT.

This chain joins TRBV7-6 and TRBJ2-3; the match to TRBD2 covers 9 bases. The V segment lost 2 bases and the J segment 2 bases; nucleotides outside the gene matches: 5. The CDR3 length is 16 residues. From germline, CDR1 is SGHVS and CDR2 FNYEAQ. The CDR3 region has the DNA TGTGCCAGCAGCTTACTAGCGGGGTTCCTCACAGATACGCAGTATTTT. Translated: CASSLLAGFLTDTQYF.

This clone was found a few times. The sample has other DNA sequences that encode this CDR3 too. Written as DNA, the CDR3 is TGCAGCGTTGCGGCGGGTAGCAATCAGCCCCAGCATTTT. Protein product: CSVAAGSNQPQHF. The gene calls are TRBV29-1 and TRBJ1-5; no reliable D call. Trimming cost V 4 bases and J 0 bases, with 7 bases left between them. Germline CDR1 SQVTM, CDR2 ANQGSEA. CDR3 length: 13 amino acids.

The CDR3 nucleotides are TGTGCCAGCAGCGCGCCTACAGGATCTAGCGGGAGCTCCTACAATGAGCAGTTCTTC. Its protein is CASSAPTGSSGSSYNEQFF. The chain has TRBV5-4 and TRBJ2-1; TRBD2 matches at 10 bases. V dropped 4 bases and J dropped 0; count of bases not matched to a gene: 13. The V gene's germline CDR1 is SGHNT and CDR2 YYREEE (reference sequence). The CDR3 is made up of 19 amino acids.

The rearrangement links TRBV27 to TRBJ1-2; D ambiguous. The germline V gene encodes CDR1 MNHEY and CDR2 SMNVEV (reference sequence). The ends were cut back, 0 bases at V and 4 bases at J, with 9 bases in the middle. There are 14 residues in the CDR3. The CDR3 coding sequence is TGTGCCAGCAGTTTATCGGAAGCTAGCTATGGCTACACCTTC. This sequence encodes CASSLSEASYGYTF.

This chain links TRBV7-9 with TRBJ2-3; 7 bases agree with TRBD2. Germline-derived CDR1 and CDR2 are SEHNR and FQNEAQ (reference sequence). There are 18 residues in the CDR3. V lost 1 base and J lost 2; bases outside the gene matches: 12. The CDR3 protein is CASSLERRASGLTDTQYF. The CDR3 DNA sequence: TGTGCCAGCAGCTTAGAACGGAGGGCTAGCGGTCTCACAGATACGCAGTATTTT. Full variable domain (outside the CDR3, taken from reference TRBV7-9 and TRBJ2-3): DTGVSQNPRHKITKRGQNVTFRCDPISEHNRLYWYRQTLGQGPEFLTYFQNEAQLEKSRLLSDRFSAERPKGSFSTLEIQRTEQGDSAMYLCASSLERRASGLTDTQYFGPGTRLTVL.

The chain combines TRBV4-2 with TRBJ1-6; 8 bases line up with TRBD1. Per germline, CDR1 LGHNA and CDR2 YNFKEQ. J was trimmed by 0 bases and V by 2 bases; bases with no gene match: 9. This CDR3 comprises 19 residues. The CDR3 sequence is CASSQSLRTGSSYNSPLHF. In nucleotides, the CDR3 is TGTGCCAGCAGCCAATCCCTCCGGACAGGGAGCTCCTATAATTCACCCCTCCACTTT.

The V and J genes are TRBV4-1 and TRBJ1-1, with D unclear. With 0 bases removed from V and 3 bases from J, the gap between germline ends came to 5 bases. Germline V lookup: CDR1 MGHRA, CDR2 YSYEKL. The length of the CDR3 is 13 residues. CDR3 sequence: CASSQERYTEAFF. The DNA for the CDR3 is TGCGCCAGCAGCCAAGAGAGGTACACTGAAGCTTTCTTT.

The V gene is TRBV20-1, the J gene TRBJ2-7; D call uncertain. Per germline, CDR1 DFQATT and CDR2 SNEGSKA (reference sequence). CDR3 length equals 13 residues. The V gene lost 3 bases and the J gene lost 3 bases, with 12 bases spanning the gap. CDR3 nucleotides: TGCAGTGCTAGTGACTCTATAATCTACGAGCAGTACTTC. As protein: CSASDSIIYEQYF.